This record covers a single T cell receptor beta chain. The data stem from a study of cytomegalovirus exposure and HLA in healthy donors. This cohort consisted of healthy bone marrow donors. Germline CDR1 reads MGHDK; CDR2 reads SYGVNS. The V and J ends lost 3 bases and 1 base, in that order; junction bases with no gene match: 8. This CDR3 is 17 amino acids long. PCR primers comprised 60 Vbeta and 13 Jbeta primers. TCRdb's copy holds only in-frame clones and misses some; the assay was immunoSEQ multiplex PCR. The sample holds 80,000 to 100,000 clones; over 65% are singletons and the top ten take 15% to 20%.

The TCR sequence derives from a woman between 18 and 29 years old in good health and CMV-seropositive. Sequences were obtained from PBMCs. The rearrangement uses TRBV25-1 and TRBJ2-1; 8 bases are a match to TRBD2. The CDR3 DNA follows: TGTGCCAGCAGTGATCCTCCTAGCGGGCCATCCTACAATGAGCAGTTCTTC. This translates into CASSDPPSGPSYNEQFF.